This TCR beta chain stems from a study of shared T cell receptors in the human thymus. Generated by immunoSEQ multiplex PCR, the TCRdb table keeps only in-frame clones and is missing some. The sample includes some 760,000 clones, 80% to 90% of them seen just once. The CDR3 has 14 amino acids. Germline CDR1 MGHDK, CDR2 SYGVNS. V gave up 0 bases and J gave up 8 bases, with 13 bases separating them. This clone was seen a handful of times. The sample was also reused in another study, on human thymus T cells. This second report adds: Finnish infants who were healthy and having corrective surgery for congenital heart defects made up the donors. Surgeons resected thymus tissue during corrective heart surgery. Usage of V and J genes appeared biased in thymic and blood repertoires. Related research described strongly overlapping thymic repertoires in unrelated people.

The receptor was isolated from a girl less than two years old with a congenital heart defect. The sequencing input was thymocytes. The rearrangement links TRBV25-1 to TRBJ1-2; D might be TRBD1 (5 bases). CDR3 in amino acids: CASSEYEGREGYTF. CDR3 DNA: TGTGCCAGCAGTGAATATGAGGGGCGGGAGGGCTACACCTTC.